These 9 T cell receptor beta chains were sequenced from one sample in a study of human T cells and chemical hapten exposure. Using its own MiXCR run on the RACE reads, TCRdb lists one record per CDR3 protein. The repertoire has around 380,000 distinct CDR3 sequences, about 4.4% of them found once; the top ten carry 2% to 2.5%. The time point was: patch test 1, 2 weeks after DPC sensitization. Specified treatment: therapeutic diphenylcyclopropenone sensitization with weekly scalp DPC. Sequenced here: whole blood, sampled in connection with sensitization to the hapten diphenylcyclopropenone (DPC). These receptors were obtained from a woman in her 50s with alopecia areata. Some clones in this sample may be carry-over from other donors' samples.

This clonotype came up many times. V is TRBV29-1 and J is TRBJ2-1; 13 bases align to TRBD2. With V trimmed by 6 bases and J by 4 bases, 3 bases remained unmatched. The CDR3 contains 14 residues. The germline gives CDR1 SQVTM, CDR2 ANQGSEA. The CDR3 is CSVRLAGGYNEQFF. CDR3 coding DNA: TGCAGCGTCAGACTAGCGGGAGGTTACAATGAGCAGTTCTTC.

This clonotype was counted ten times or more. This rearrangement joins TRBV6-1 to TRBJ1-2, with D perhaps TRBD1 (5 bases). CDR1 and CDR2 (germline): MNHNS, SASEGT. The V end lost 8 bases, the J end lost 4 bases, and 8 bases lay between the germline ends. This CDR3 comprises 11 residues. The CDR3 sequence: CASWGVYGYTF. In DNA, the CDR3 is TGTGCCAGCTGGGGGGTCTATGGCTACACCTTC.

In the case of this clonotype: This may stem from a read error, because a much larger clone lies one nucleotide away. This rearrangement joins TRBV2 to TRBJ2-5, with D maybe TRBD2 (6 bases). V gave up 10 bases and J gave up 5 bases, with 20 bases separating them. Germline-derived CDR1 and CDR2 are SNHLY and FYNNEI. The CDR3 totals 14 residues. The CDR3, as DNA: TGTGCCAACAGACAAGATCCAGGGAGGGAGACCCAGTACTTC. This gives the protein CANRQDPGRETQYF.

This clonotype was detected only a few times. The V call is TRBV19, the J call TRBJ2-7; 8 bases are a match to TRBD2. The CDR3 loop spans 15 amino acids. The V gene's germline CDR1 is LNHDA and CDR2 SQIVND (reference sequence). Trimming cost V 1 base and J 2 bases; bases outside gene matches: 4. CDR3: CASSIAPGGTYEQYF. Here the CDR3 DNA reads TGTGCCAGTAGTATAGCGCCGGGAGGGACCTACGAGCAGTACTTC.

On this clonotype: A much larger clone sits a single nucleotide away, making a read error possible. The V gene is TRBV29-1, the J gene TRBJ2-1; possibly TRBD1 for D (6 bases). The CDR3 runs 12 residues. V was cut by 2 bases and J by 10 bases, with 12 bases left in between. CDR1 is SQVTM, CDR2 ANQGSEA, per germline. CDR3 sequence reads: CSVEKGVGEQFF. DNA for the CDR3: TGCAGCGTTGAAAAGGGGGTCGGGGAGCAGTTCTTC.

This clonotype was picked up a small number of times. This chain's CDR3 is CASSPDLRGAYNEQFF. CDR3 in DNA: TGTGCCAGCAGTCCTGACTTGCGGGGGGCCTACAATGAGCAGTTCTTC. This sequence joins TRBV28 and TRBJ2-1; 8 bases are shared with TRBD2. The CDR3 has 16 residues. Germline assignment: CDR1 MDHEN and CDR2 SYDVKM. V was clipped by 5 bases and J by 2 bases; unmatched bases: 8.

This clonotype was counted ten times or more. V is TRBV27 and J is TRBJ2-2; D gene ambiguous. The CDR3 is made up of 14 amino acids. In germline, CDR1 is MNHEY, CDR2 SMNVEV (reference sequence). Trimming removed 6 bases from V and 0 bases from J, with 8 bases in between. The CDR3 DNA is TGTGCCAGCAGATGGACGGCGAACACCGGGGAGCTGTTTTTT. Its protein is CASRWTANTGELFF.

This clonotype turned up a few times. The chain combines TRBV30 with TRBJ1-4; a weak D match, TRBD1 (5 bases). There are 14 residues in the CDR3. Germline V gives CDR1 GTSNPN, CDR2 SVGIG (reference sequence). Trimming cost V 3 bases and J 0 bases, with 8 bases left between them. CDR3 sequence: CAWRGTATNEKLFF. Here the CDR3 DNA reads TGTGCCTGGAGGGGGACGGCAACTAATGAAAAACTGTTTTTT.

This clonotype was observed a handful of times. The V and J genes are TRBV7-8 and TRBJ1-6, with a possible D match to TRBD1 (5 bases). The CDR3 has 14 amino acids. Trimming removed 8 bases at V and 9 bases at J, with 17 bases between. Germline V CDR1 and CDR2: SGHVS, FQNEAQ. In nucleotides, the CDR3 is TGTGCCAGCCAGCGGGCGGGGACTCCTTCACCCCTCCACTTT. Its protein product is CASQRAGTPSPLHF.